Each of the 21 T cell receptor beta chains below was sequenced from the same sample in a study of blood T cell repertoires in COVID-19. The repertoire was sequenced with immunoSEQ multiplex PCR; TCRdb's copy has only in-frame clones and lacks some. The table shows about 300,000 clones, with about 86% occurring only once. Sequenced material: peripheral blood. The receptors here all came from a woman between 45 and 65 years old with acute or convalescent COVID-19.

The chain carries TRBV2 and TRBJ2-5; D possibly corresponds to TRBD1 (5 bases). This CDR3 has 12 residues. With 4 bases removed from V and 7 bases from J, the gap between germline ends came to 10 bases. Germline CDR1 is SNHLY and CDR2 is FYNNEI. CDR3 in amino acids: CASSVLGATQYF. Here the CDR3 DNA reads TGTGCCAGCAGTGTATTAGGGGCGACCCAGTACTTC.

In its sample, this clone was seen a few times. Other DNA variants within this sample encode the same CDR3. The gene calls are TRBV30 and TRBJ1-3, with D unresolved. V lost 2 bases to trimming and J lost 2 bases, with 7 bases between them. The CDR3 has 13 residues. CDR1 is GTSNPN and CDR2 is SVGIG in the germline V gene (reference sequence). Written as DNA, the CDR3 is TGTGCCTGGAGTTCGGGTCCTGGAAACACCATATATTTT. It translates to CAWSSGPGNTIYF.

This chain connects TRBV3-1 (or the pseudogene TRBV3-2) to TRBJ2-3, with D unresolved. This CDR3 is built from 14 residues. Germline assignment: CDR1 LGHDT and CDR2 YNNKEL (reference sequence). V lost 4 bases, J lost 2 bases, and 10 bases lay in between. The CDR3 is CASSLRDITDTQYF. The CDR3 DNA follows: TGTGCCAGCAGCCTAAGAGACATCACAGATACGCAGTATTTT.

The V and J genes are TRBV5-1 and TRBJ1-1, with 8 bases that match TRBD1. The V segment lost 4 bases and the J segment 5 bases; nucleotides outside the gene matches: 10. The length of the CDR3 is 15 residues. CDR1 SGHRS and CDR2 YFSETQ come from the germline V gene. CDR3 DNA: TGCGCCAGCAGCCTAAGACAGGGGCGTTGGACTGAAGCTTTCTTT. This encodes CASSLRQGRWTEAFF.

This clone was picked up a small number of times. The chain employs TRBV5-1 and TRBJ1-5; D possibly corresponds to TRBD1 (5 bases). The CDR3 has 16 amino acids. The V gene's germline CDR1 is SGHRS and CDR2 YFSETQ. The V and J ends lost 4 bases and 4 bases respectively, with 18 bases between them. Written as DNA, the CDR3 is TGCGCCAGCAGCGAGGGGAGCGAGGCGGGAAATCAGCCCCAGCATTTT. Protein sequence: CASSEGSEAGNQPQHF.

This clone was counted once. This chain connects TRBV4-2 to TRBJ1-1; D perhaps matches TRBD1 (5 bases). Germline V gives CDR1 LGHNA, CDR2 YNFKEQ. The CDR3 length is 13 residues. With 5 bases removed from V and 8 bases from J, the gap between germline ends came to 15 bases. The CDR3 is CASSSPQGREAFF. CDR3 sequence (DNA): TGTGCCAGCAGCTCCCCCCAGGGCCGGGAAGCTTTCTTT.

The chain combines TRBV7-3 with TRBJ2-7; 10 bases match TRBD2. Looked up from germline, CDR1 is SGHTA and CDR2 is FQGTGA. The CDR3 has 17 residues. V gave up 2 bases and J gave up 0 bases; unmatched junction bases: 7. The CDR3 DNA reads TGTGCCAGCAGCTTACAGCCTAGCGGGAGCTACTCCTACGAGCAGTACTTC. This encodes CASSLQPSGSYSYEQYF.

This clone came up a few times. This chain joins TRBV9 and TRBJ2-1; D possibly corresponds to TRBD1 (5 bases). CDR1 and CDR2 (germline): SGDLS, YYNGEE. V shed 0 bases and J shed 0 bases, with 7 bases lying between them. The CDR3 covers 15 residues. Here the CDR3 DNA reads TGTGCCAGCAGCGTAGAAGGGGACTCCTACAATGAGCAGTTCTTC. Its translation is CASSVEGDSYNEQFF.

J is TRBJ1-4 and V is TRBV14, with 8 bases identical to TRBD1. The CDR3 extends over 15 amino acids. Trimming cost V 2 bases and J 3 bases; bases outside gene matches: 2. CDR1 is SGHDN and CDR2 is FVKESK in the germline V gene. CDR3 protein: CASSQQGAANEKLFF. CDR3 coding DNA: TGTGCCAGCAGCCAACAGGGGGCCGCTAATGAAAAACTGTTTTTT. The whole variable domain, remainder taken from reference TRBV14 and TRBJ1-4, is EAGVTQFPSHSVIEKGQTVTLRCDPISGHDNLYWYRRVMGKEIKFLLHFVKESKQDESGMPNNRFLAERTGGTYSTLKVQPAELEDSGVYFCASSQQGAANEKLFFGSGTQLSVL.

The rearrangement links TRBV4-2 to TRBJ1-6, with D possibly TRBD1 on 5 matching bases. Trimming removed 0 bases from V and 4 bases from J, with 13 bases in between. Germline CDR1 is LGHNA and CDR2 is YNFKEQ. This CDR3 has 17 amino acids. The CDR3 sequence: CASSQDFQGTYNSPLHF. The DNA of the CDR3 is TGTGCCAGCAGCCAAGATTTCCAGGGAACGTATAATTCACCCCTCCACTTT.

This clone has a count of ten or more. The gene calls are TRBV2 and TRBJ2-5, with 7 nucleotides matching TRBD2. This CDR3 is built from 16 residues. V shed 2 bases, J shed 4 bases, and the junction held 10 bases outside the gene matches. CDR1 and CDR2 from the germline V gene are SNHLY and FYNNEI. CDR3 coding DNA: TGTGCCAGCAGTGAACCCACGGGGAGGGAGCTAGAGACCCAGTACTTC. Protein: CASSEPTGRELETQYF.

The count of this clone is one. Other DNA sequences of this sample code for an identical CDR3. Written as DNA, the CDR3 is TGCGCCAGCAGCTCGCGGGTGAACACTGAAGCTTTCTTT. Its translation is CASSSRVNTEAFF. The chain couples TRBV5-1 to TRBJ1-1; D is unclear. The CDR3 is 13 residues long. The germline V gene has CDR1 SGHRS and CDR2 YFSETQ. Trimming stripped 3 bases from V and 0 bases from J, with 6 bases between.

The rearrangement uses TRBV11-2 and TRBJ1-1; 9 nucleotides align to TRBD1. After removal of 1 base from V and 7 bases from J, the junction contained 4 bases not matched to a gene. The CDR3 length is 14 residues. Germline CDR1 SGHAT, CDR2 FQNNGV. In DNA, the CDR3 is TGTGCCAGCAGCTTAGGACAGGGGGACGATGAAGCTTTCTTT. Its translation: CASSLGQGDDEAFF.

V gene TRBV2 combines with J gene TRBJ1-5; D is undetermined. The CDR3 totals 12 residues. V shed 3 bases and J shed 5 bases, with 5 bases lying between them. CDR1 is SNHLY, CDR2 FYNNEI, per germline. The CDR3 spells CASSDRDQPQHF. CDR3 nucleotides: TGTGCCAGCAGTGATCGGGATCAGCCCCAGCATTTT.

The chain carries TRBV30 and TRBJ1-2; the D gene is possibly TRBD1 (6 bases). V lost 0 bases to trimming and J lost 1 base, with 12 bases between them. This CDR3 region has 15 residues. Germline CDR1 and CDR2: GTSNPN and SVGIG (reference sequence). Here the CDR3 DNA reads TGTGCCTGGAGTGTAAACAGGGCGATTAACTATGGCTACACCTTC. Amino acid sequence: CAWSVNRAINYGYTF.

The rearrangement uses TRBV20-1 and TRBJ2-1; D is possibly TRBD2 (5 bases). CDR1 is DFQATT, CDR2 SNEGSKA, per germline (reference sequence). The V end lost 5 bases, the J end lost 6 bases, and 8 bases lay between the germline ends. This CDR3 spans 11 amino acids. The CDR3 sequence is CSAARGNEQFF. DNA of the CDR3: TGCAGTGCTGCCCGGGGCAATGAGCAGTTCTTC.

A word on this clone: Relative to the germline gene, one junction end is altered; a read error may explain this. This chain uses TRBV6-6 with TRBJ2-7; 7 nucleotides match TRBD2. This CDR3 has 15 residues. The germline V gene encodes CDR1 MNHNY and CDR2 SVGAGI (reference sequence). CDR3 residues: CESRRLAESTYEQYF. The CDR3 DNA reads as TGCGAGAGTAGGAGGCTAGCGGAGTCTACCTACGAGCAGTACTTC.

A single count supports this clone. The chain recombines TRBV7-9 with TRBJ2-4, with a weak D call TRBD1 (6 bases). CDR1 and CDR2 (germline): SEHNR, FQNEAQ (reference sequence). The germline V and J ends were trimmed by 0 bases and 8 bases, with 8 bases remaining between them. CDR3 length equals 13 residues. The CDR3 reads CASSLAAGDIQYF. The CDR3 DNA reads as TGTGCCAGCAGCTTAGCGGCAGGGGACATTCAGTACTTC.

J is TRBJ2-5 and V is TRBV14; 7 nucleotides align to TRBD2. The CDR3 length is 14 residues. Looked up from germline, CDR1 is SGHDN and CDR2 is FVKESK. J lost 5 bases, V lost 4 bases, and 7 bases had no gene match. The CDR3 DNA reads as TGTGCCAGCAGCCCCTCGGGGGGTTGGGAGACCCAGTACTTC. Protein sequence: CASSPSGGWETQYF.

The CDR3 spells CASSLARDRGAWNEQFF. The CDR3 bases are TGTGCCAGCAGCTTAGCGCGGGACAGGGGGGCATGGAATGAGCAGTTCTTC. The rearrangement links TRBV7-8 to TRBJ2-1, with 11 bases that match TRBD1. The germline V gene encodes CDR1 SGHVS and CDR2 FQNEAQ. V lost 0 bases, J lost 7 bases, and 8 bases stayed unmatched. The CDR3 sequence is 17 residues long.

This clone was picked up a small number of times. The V gene is TRBV3-1 (or the pseudogene TRBV3-2), the J gene TRBJ1-1; tentative D call: TRBD1 (5 bases). V was cut by 5 bases and J by 6 bases, with 13 bases left in between. This CDR3 is built from 13 residues. Germline V CDR1 and CDR2: LGHDT, YNNKEL (reference sequence). The CDR3 sequence is CASSSTGVPEAFF. The CDR3 DNA follows: TGTGCCAGCAGCAGCACAGGAGTCCCTGAAGCTTTCTTT.